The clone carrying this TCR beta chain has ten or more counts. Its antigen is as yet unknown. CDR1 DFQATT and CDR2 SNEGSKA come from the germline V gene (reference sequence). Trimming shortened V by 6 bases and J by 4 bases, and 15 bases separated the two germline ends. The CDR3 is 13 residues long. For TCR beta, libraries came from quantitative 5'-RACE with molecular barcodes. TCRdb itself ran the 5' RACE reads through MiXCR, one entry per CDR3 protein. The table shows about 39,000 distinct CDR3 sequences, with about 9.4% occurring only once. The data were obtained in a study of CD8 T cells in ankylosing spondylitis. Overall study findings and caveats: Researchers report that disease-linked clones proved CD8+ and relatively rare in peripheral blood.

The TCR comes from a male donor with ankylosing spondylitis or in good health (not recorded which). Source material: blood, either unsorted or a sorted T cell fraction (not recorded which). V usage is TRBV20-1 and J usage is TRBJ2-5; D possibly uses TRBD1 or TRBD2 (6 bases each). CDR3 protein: CSAWTGAGETQYF. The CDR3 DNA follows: TGCAGTGCCTGGACGGGGGCCGGAGAGACCCAGTACTTC.